This TCR beta chain was identified in a study of cytomegalovirus exposure and HLA in healthy donors. As for this clone: The antigen is undetermined.

Healthy people donating bone marrow made up the donors. Germline values: CDR1 SGHTA, CDR2 FQGNSA. The CDR3 contains 14 residues. The junction had 4 bases not matched to a gene; V was cut back by 3 bases and J by 3 bases. Study-wide results and caveats: As a later analysis revealed, the rate of TCR association differed by HLA locus, with DRB1 most and HLA-C fewest. HLA restriction was apparent for most CMV-associated TCR beta chains in a later analysis.

The PCR ran on 60 Vbeta and 13 Jbeta primers. The method was immunoSEQ multiplex PCR; TCRdb's version includes in-frame clones alone and lacks a portion of them. The sample has 200,000 or so clones, over 60% seen once. The rearrangement joins TRBV7-2 to TRBJ1-2; 7 bases are shared with TRBD1. The receptor comes from a woman aged 25 to 39 in good health and CMV-seropositive. Sequences were obtained from PBMCs. CDR3 sequence reads: CASSFTGVDYGYTF. As DNA, the CDR3 is TGTGCCAGCAGCTTTACAGGGGTGGACTATGGCTACACCTTC.